The T cell receptor (beta chain) under discussion was sequenced for a study of T cells in Graves' hyperthyroidism and ophthalmopathy. Study-wide context: Peripheral blood was drawn at first diagnosis, prior to all treatment. Study-level points and caveats: A 13 V-J model separated ophthalmopathy from stable hyperthyroidism.

Amplification yielded TCR beta CDR3 regions, with RNA transcripts as the source. Carried out on the TCR CDR3, a first-round RT-PCR used the HTBI primer set. TCRdb ran MiXCR on the multiplex PCR reads and lists one entry per CDR3 protein. The profile shows about 290,000 distinct CDR3 sequences, about 14% of them singletons. This clonotype was counted ten times or more. Its specificity is unknown. The sequence came from a woman in her 30s with Graves' hyperthyroidism that later progressed to Graves' ophthalmopathy. The sample taken for sequencing was blood.

The CDR3 region has the DNA TGTGCCAGCAGCCCGAGGGGGCGCGACACCGGGGAGCTGTTTTTT. The encoded protein is CASSPRGRDTGELFF. V and J are TRBV6-2 or TRBV6-3 and TRBJ2-2; 7 nucleotides align to TRBD1. The V gene's germline CDR1 is MNHEY and CDR2 SVGEGT. CDR3 length: 15 amino acids. Germline trimming cut 6 bases from V and 3 bases from J; bases unmatched to any gene: 7.